This T cell receptor (beta chain) was obtained from a study of cytomegalovirus exposure and HLA in healthy donors. Background on the study: T cells numbering approximately 170 million yielded 100 million to 120 million unique TCR beta sequences in an earlier analysis.

Trimming cost V 5 bases and J 0 bases; bases outside gene matches: 8. This CDR3 spans 18 amino acids. The germline V gene encodes CDR1 SGHTA and CDR2 FQGTGA. PCR primers comprised 60 Vbeta and 13 Jbeta primers. As originally analysed: Counted up in a later analysis, unique TCR beta chains came to approximately 77 million, with roughly 11 million shared. Assay used: immunoSEQ multiplex PCR; TCRdb lists only in-frame clones, some missing. That table is the source of V, J and clone size, and D and trimming were worked out from the DNA. Seen here are approximately 120,000 clones, around two thirds observed once, and the top ten hold about 4.5%. General observations from the study: A later analysis by the authors found several of the most significant clusters apparently linked to common viral pathogens. Across donors, presence/absence analyses took sequencing depth to be roughly uniform.

As regards this clone: Antigen: not known.

The V and J genes are TRBV7-3 and TRBJ2-2; TRBD2 matches at 11 bases. The sequence derives from a man aged 60-69 years in good health and CMV-seropositive. The sample comprised PBMCs. DNA of the CDR3: TGTGCCAGCAGCCCCCACCTAGCGGGGGGCGCGAACACCGGGGAGCTGTTTTTT. It codes for CASSPHLAGGANTGELFF.